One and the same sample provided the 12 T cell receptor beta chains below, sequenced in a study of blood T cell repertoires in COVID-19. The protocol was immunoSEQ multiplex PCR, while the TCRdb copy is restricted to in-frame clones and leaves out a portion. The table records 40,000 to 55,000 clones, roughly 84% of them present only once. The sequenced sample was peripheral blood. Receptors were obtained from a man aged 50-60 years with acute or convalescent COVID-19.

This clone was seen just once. The DNA for the CDR3 is TGTGCCAGCAGCAAGACAGGTCCGAACACTGAAGCTTTCTTT. This sequence encodes CASSKTGPNTEAFF. The chain is built from TRBV5-8 and TRBJ1-1, with a weak D call TRBD1 (6 bases). The CDR3 spans 14 residues. The V gene lost 4 bases and the J gene lost 1 base, with 11 bases spanning the gap. Germline-derived CDR1 and CDR2 are SGHTS and YDEGEE.

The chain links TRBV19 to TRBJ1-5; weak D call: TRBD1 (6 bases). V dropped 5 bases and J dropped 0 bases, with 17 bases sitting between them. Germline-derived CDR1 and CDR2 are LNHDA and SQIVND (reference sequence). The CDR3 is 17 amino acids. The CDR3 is CASSPNVQGISNQPQHF. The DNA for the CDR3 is TGTGCCAGTAGTCCAAACGTCCAGGGGATTAGCAATCAGCCCCAGCATTTT.

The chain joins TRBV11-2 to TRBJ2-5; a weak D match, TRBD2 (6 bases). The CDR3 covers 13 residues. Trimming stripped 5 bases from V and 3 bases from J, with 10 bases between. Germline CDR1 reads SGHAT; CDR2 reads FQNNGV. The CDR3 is CASSHRLEETQYF. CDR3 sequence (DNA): TGTGCCAGCAGCCATCGACTAGAAGAGACCCAGTACTTC.

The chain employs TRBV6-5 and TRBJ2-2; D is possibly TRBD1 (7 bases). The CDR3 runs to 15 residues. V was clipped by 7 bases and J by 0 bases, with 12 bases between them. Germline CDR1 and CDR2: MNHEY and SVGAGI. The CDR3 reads CASKGAGTNTGELFF. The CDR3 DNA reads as TGTGCCAGCAAGGGGGCGGGAACGAACACCGGGGAGCTGTTTTTT.

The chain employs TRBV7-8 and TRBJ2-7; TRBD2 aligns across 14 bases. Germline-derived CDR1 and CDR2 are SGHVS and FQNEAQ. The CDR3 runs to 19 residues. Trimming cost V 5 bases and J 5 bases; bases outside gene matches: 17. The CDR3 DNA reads TGTGCCAGCAGCCTCAGACTAGCGGGAGGGCCACCACGTATGGACGAGCAGTACTTC. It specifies CASSLRLAGGPPRMDEQYF. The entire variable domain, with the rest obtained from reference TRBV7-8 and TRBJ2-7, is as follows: GAGVSQSPRYKVAKRGQDVALRCDPISGHVSLFWYQQALGQGPEFLTYFQNEAQLDKSGLPSDRFFAERPEGSVSTLKIQRTQQEDSAVYLCASSLRLAGGPPRMDEQYFGPGTRLTVT.

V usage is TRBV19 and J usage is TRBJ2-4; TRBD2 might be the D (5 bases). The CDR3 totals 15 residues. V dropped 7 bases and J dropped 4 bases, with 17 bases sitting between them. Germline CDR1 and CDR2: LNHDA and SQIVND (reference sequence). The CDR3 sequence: CASTPIMGGKNIQYF. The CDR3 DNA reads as TGTGCCAGTACTCCTATAATGGGCGGGAAAAACATTCAGTACTTC.

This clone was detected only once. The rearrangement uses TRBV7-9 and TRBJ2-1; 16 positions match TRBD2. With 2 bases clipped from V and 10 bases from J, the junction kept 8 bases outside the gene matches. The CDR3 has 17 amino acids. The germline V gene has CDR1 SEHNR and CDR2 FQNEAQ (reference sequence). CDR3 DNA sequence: TGTGCCAGCAGCTTACCGGGGACTAGCGGGGGGGCTGGAGAGCAGTTCTTC. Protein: CASSLPGTSGGAGEQFF.

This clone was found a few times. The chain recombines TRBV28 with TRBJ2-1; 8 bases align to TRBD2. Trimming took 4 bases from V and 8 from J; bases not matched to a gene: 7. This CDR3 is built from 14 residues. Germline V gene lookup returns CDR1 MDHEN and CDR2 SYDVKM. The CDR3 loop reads CASSSGTRGDEQFF. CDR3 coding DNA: TGTGCCAGCAGTTCCGGGACTAGAGGCGATGAGCAGTTCTTC.

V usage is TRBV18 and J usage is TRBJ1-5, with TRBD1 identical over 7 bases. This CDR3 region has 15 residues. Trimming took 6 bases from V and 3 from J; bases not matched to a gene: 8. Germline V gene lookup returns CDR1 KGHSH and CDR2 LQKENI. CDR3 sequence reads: CASSPLGQHNQPQHF. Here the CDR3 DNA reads TGTGCCAGCTCTCCCCTGGGACAGCACAATCAGCCCCAGCATTTT.

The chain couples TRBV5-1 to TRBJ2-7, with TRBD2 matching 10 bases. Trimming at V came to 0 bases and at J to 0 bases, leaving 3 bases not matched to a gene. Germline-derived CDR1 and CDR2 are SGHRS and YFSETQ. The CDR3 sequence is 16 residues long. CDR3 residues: CASSLAVAGGSYEQYF. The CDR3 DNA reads TGCGCCAGCAGCTTGGCCGTAGCGGGGGGCTCCTACGAGCAGTACTTC.

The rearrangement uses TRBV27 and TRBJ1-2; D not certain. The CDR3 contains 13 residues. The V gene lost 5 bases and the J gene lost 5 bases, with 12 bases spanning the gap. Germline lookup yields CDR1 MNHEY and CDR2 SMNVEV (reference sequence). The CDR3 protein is CASSPGRTYGYTF. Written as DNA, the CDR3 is TGTGCCAGCAGTCCCGGCAGGACTTATGGCTACACCTTC.

CDR3 in amino acids: CASSPPGRANYGYTF. The CDR3, as DNA: TGTGCCAGCTCACCACCGGGCAGGGCTAACTATGGCTACACCTTC. This chain joins TRBV18 and TRBJ1-2; TRBD1 might be the D (5 bases). The CDR3 runs to 15 residues. The ends were cut back, 0 bases at V and 0 bases at J, with 8 bases in the middle. The germline gives CDR1 KGHSH, CDR2 LQKENI.